The 22 T cell receptor beta chains in this list originate from one sample, sequenced in a study of T cell responses to AZD1222 COVID-19 vaccine. The table came from immunoSEQ multiplex PCR; TCRdb's copy has only in-frame clones and leaves some out. This sample has 95,000 to 100,000 clones, with 88% found just once. Sample: peripheral blood, taken 28 days after the second AZD1222 dose. The receptors shown here come from an adult who received the AZD1222 COVID-19 vaccine.

The chain carries TRBV7-2 and TRBJ2-7, with D possibly matching TRBD1 (5 bases). V lost 5 bases and J 0 bases, leaving 17 bases between the germline ends. The CDR3 length is 16 residues. Germline CDR1 SGHTA, CDR2 FQGNSA. DNA of the CDR3: TGTGCCAGCAGCGGGATTTGGGGCATGAGCTCCTACGAGCAGTACTTC. Protein sequence: CASSGIWGMSSYEQYF.

This chain joins TRBV4-1 and TRBJ2-3; D ambiguous. V lost 3 bases to trimming and J lost 1 base, with 17 bases between them. This CDR3 region has 17 residues. The germline gives CDR1 MGHRA, CDR2 YSYEKL. CDR3 DNA: TGCGCCAGCAGCCATGTTCGGGCCACCAAGGGCACAGATACGCAGTATTTT. Translated: CASSHVRATKGTDTQYF.

This clone was seen a handful of times. The V and J genes are TRBV7-9 and TRBJ2-7, with D maybe TRBD1 (6 bases). This CDR3 has 16 amino acids. Deletions cut 5 bases from V and 0 bases from J, with 17 bases between. The germline CDR1 and CDR2 sequences are SEHNR and FQNEAQ (reference sequence). The CDR3 DNA follows: TGTGCCAGCAGCCGGACAGATCACGATCTCTCCTACGAGCAGTACTTC. It translates to CASSRTDHDLSYEQYF. The full variable domain, its missing parts supplied by reference TRBV7-9 and TRBJ2-7, is DTGVSQNPRHKITKRGQNVTFRCDPISEHNRLYWYRQTLGQGPEFLTYFQNEAQLEKSRLLSDRFSAERPKGSFSTLEIQRTEQGDSAMYLCASSRTDHDLSYEQYFGPGTRLTVT.

This chain links TRBV28 with TRBJ2-1; 9 bases are shared with TRBD1. Trimming cost V 3 bases and J 13 bases; bases outside gene matches: 1. The germline CDR1 and CDR2 sequences are MDHEN and SYDVKM. The CDR3 consists of 11 residues. DNA of the CDR3: TGTGCCAGCAGTTTGGGACAGGGACAGTTCTTC. It codes for CASSLGQGQFF.

The chain links TRBV2 to TRBJ2-7; 11 bases match TRBD2. Germline V gene sequence: CDR1 SNHLY, CDR2 FYNNEI. The CDR3 loop spans 15 amino acids. The ends lost 6 bases at V and 2 bases at J; junction bases unmatched: 6. CDR3 region: CASRALAGGPYEQYF. The CDR3 DNA sequence: TGTGCCAGCAGAGCCCTAGCGGGGGGCCCCTACGAGCAGTACTTC.

The chain couples TRBV6-6 to TRBJ2-1; D is undetermined. Trimming removed 0 bases from V and 0 bases from J, with 9 bases in between. Looked up from germline, CDR1 is MNHNY and CDR2 is SVGAGI (reference sequence). The CDR3 sequence is 16 residues long. For the CDR3, the DNA is TGTGCCAGCAGTTACTCGATTTACTCCTCCTACAATGAGCAGTTCTTC. Protein: CASSYSIYSSYNEQFF.

V and J are TRBV5-8 and TRBJ2-1; unclear D gene. The V end lost 4 bases, the J end lost 7 bases, and 12 bases lay between the germline ends. Germline V CDR1 and CDR2: SGHTS, YDEGEE. CDR3 length: 13 residues. CDR3 nucleotide sequence: TGTGCCAGCAGCCATACTACTTCAAATGAGCAGTTCTTC. This gives the protein CASSHTTSNEQFF.

This sequence joins TRBV30 and TRBJ1-3; no firm D call. The CDR3 totals 13 residues. The germline V gene has CDR1 GTSNPN and CDR2 SVGIG (reference sequence). The V and J ends lost 2 bases and 4 bases respectively, with 9 bases between them. CDR3 DNA: TGTGCCTGGAGTCCCCAGTTAGGAAACACCATATATTTT. Translating it yields CAWSPQLGNTIYF.

J is TRBJ2-3 and V is TRBV19, with 12 bases lining up with TRBD1. Germline values: CDR1 LNHDA, CDR2 SQIVND (reference sequence). The CDR3 sequence is 16 residues long. Trimming cost V 5 bases and J 8 bases; bases outside gene matches: 11. Here the CDR3 DNA reads TGTGCCAGTAGTTCCGGGACAGGGGGCGCGTATGGTACGCAGTATTTT. This gives the protein CASSSGTGGAYGTQYF.

The chain combines TRBV7-9 with TRBJ1-1; D is possibly TRBD1 (6 bases). Trimming left V 4 bases short and J 1 base short, with 13 bases between. In germline, CDR1 is SEHNR, CDR2 FQNEAQ (reference sequence). This CDR3 contains 15 residues. The CDR3 bases are TGTGCCAGCAGCTCCCGTGGGGGGGCGAACACTGAAGCTTTCTTT. This sequence encodes CASSSRGGANTEAFF.

A few counts support this clone. The J gene is TRBJ2-1, the V gene TRBV7-5. TRBV7-5 constitutes a pseudogene. There are 15 residues in the CDR3. For the CDR3, the DNA is TGTGTCAGAAGCTTACGGGGCACCTCCTACAATGAGCAGTTCTTC. Translation: CVRSLRGTSYNEQFF.

The chain joins TRBV6-5 to TRBJ2-1; the D call may be TRBD1 or TRBD2 (5 bases each). Germline V CDR1 and CDR2: MNHEY, SVGAGI. The CDR3 totals 14 residues. With 6 bases removed from V and 8 bases from J, the gap between germline ends came to 17 bases. The CDR3 DNA follows: TGTGCCAGCAGGCCAGGGTTGTGGGGAGATGAGCAGTTCTTC. Amino acids: CASRPGLWGDEQFF.

The rearrangement uses TRBV7-9 and TRBJ1-3; 7 nucleotides agree with TRBD1. Germline CDR1 SEHNR, CDR2 FQNEAQ (reference sequence). J was trimmed by 0 bases and V by 4 bases; bases with no gene match: 3. This CDR3 contains 15 residues. Here the CDR3 reads CASSSGQSSGNTIYF. DNA for the CDR3: TGTGCCAGCAGCTCGGGACAGAGCTCTGGAAACACCATATATTTT.

Turning to this clone: Its ends do not fully match the called genes, so a read error is possible. V usage is TRBV7-9 and J usage is TRBJ2-1, with 9 bases aligning to TRBD2. Germline V CDR1 and CDR2: SEHNR, FQNEAQ (reference sequence). The CDR3 spans 14 residues. For the CDR3, the DNA is TGTGCCAGCAGCGTAGCGGGAGCGGCCAATGAGCAGTTCTTC. This translates into CASSVAGAANEQFF. The full variable domain, with the rest looked up from reference TRBV7-9 and TRBJ2-1, is DTGVSQNPRHKITKRGQNVTFRCDPISEHNRLYWYRQTLGQGPEFLTYFQNEAQLEKSRLLSDRFSAERPKGSFSTLEIQRTEQGDSAMYLCASSVAGAANEQFFGPGTRLTVL.

This clone was seen at least ten times. The V gene is TRBV6-5, the J gene TRBJ2-1, with a weak D call TRBD2 (6 bases). This CDR3 is built from 15 residues. CDR1 is MNHEY and CDR2 is SVGAGI in the germline V gene. V lost 6 bases and J lost 1, with 13 bases in between. The CDR3 coding sequence is TGTGCCAGCAGCCTCCTAGCGTCTTCCTACAATGAGCAGTTCTTC. It is translated as CASSLLASSYNEQFF.

V gene TRBV9 combines with J gene TRBJ1-2, with TRBD1 matching 7 bases. V dropped 0 bases and J dropped 3; count of bases not matched to a gene: 5. Germline loops: CDR1 SGDLS, CDR2 YYNGEE. This CDR3 is built from 15 residues. Here the CDR3 reads CASSVGAGGDYGYTF. CDR3 coding DNA: TGTGCCAGCAGCGTAGGGGCAGGGGGAGACTATGGCTACACCTTC.

J is TRBJ1-4 and V is TRBV20-1; D is uncertain. Trimming removed 3 bases from V and 8 bases from J, with 16 bases in between. Germline loops: CDR1 DFQATT, CDR2 SNEGSKA (reference sequence). The CDR3 has 14 amino acids. The CDR3 coding sequence is TGCAGTGCTAGTCAAGTGGAGGCGCAGGAAAAACTGTTTTTT. Translating gives CSASQVEAQEKLFF.

The chain links TRBV3-1 (or the pseudogene TRBV3-2) to TRBJ2-3, with D uncertain. Germline loops: CDR1 LGHDT, CDR2 YNNKEL (reference sequence). This CDR3 comprises 11 residues. The ends were cut back, 3 bases at V and 7 bases at J, with 5 bases in the middle. The CDR3 spells CASSQGHTQYF. CDR3 DNA: TGTGCCAGCAGCCAGGGCCATACGCAGTATTTT.

As for this clone: Distinct nucleotide sequences in the sample also encode this CDR3. The chain couples TRBV6-1 to TRBJ2-7; 7 positions match TRBD1. J lost 4 bases, V lost 3 bases, and 6 bases had no gene match. The CDR3 is 14 residues long. Germline V lookup: CDR1 MNHNS, CDR2 SASEGT. The CDR3 DNA sequence: TGTGCCAGCAGTGATCGACAGGGTGGGTACGAGCAGTACTTC. It codes for CASSDRQGGYEQYF.

J is TRBJ1-5 and V is TRBV5-1; 7 bases agree with TRBD1. The V segment lost 3 bases and the J segment 5 bases; nucleotides outside the gene matches: 5. This CDR3 spans 14 amino acids. CDR1 is SGHRS, CDR2 YFSETQ, per germline. This CDR3 reads CASSYGTVDQPQHF. The DNA of the CDR3 is TGCGCCAGCAGCTACGGGACAGTGGATCAGCCCCAGCATTTT.

The genes are TRBV3-1 (or the pseudogene TRBV3-2) and TRBJ1-2, with D perhaps TRBD1 (5 bases). The V end was cut by 4 bases, the J end by 5 bases, with 11 bases between. The germline gives CDR1 LGHDT, CDR2 YNNKEL (reference sequence). This CDR3 region has 13 residues. The CDR3 here is CASSPTGVYGYTF. The CDR3 DNA reads TGTGCCAGCAGCCCCACGGGGGTTTATGGCTACACCTTC.

The genes are TRBV18 and TRBJ2-2; TRBD1 might be the D (7 bases). The CDR3 is made up of 16 amino acids. Germline V gene sequence: CDR1 KGHSH, CDR2 LQKENI. V dropped 6 bases and J dropped 4 bases, with 18 bases sitting between them. The DNA of the CDR3 is TGTGCCAGCTCCCGCGCCGGGACAGCGGGCACCGGGGAGCTGTTTTTT. Protein sequence: CASSRAGTAGTGELFF.